These 8 T cell receptor beta chains were sequenced from one sample in a study of molecular identifiers for immune sequencing clone quantification. TCRdb re-called the PCR reads through MiXCR, storing one row per CDR3 protein. In the table there are about 640,000 distinct CDR3 sequences, less than 20% of which are singletons. Sequenced sample: naive CD8+ T cells from blood, with Jurkat cell RNA spiked in. Regarding subset: FACS-sorted CD8+CD4-CCR7+CD45RA+ naive T cells. The origin of the receptors is a human donor in good health. Some libraries in this study had Jurkat cell RNA spiked in.

This clonotype was detected a few times. A read error may explain this, as a much larger clone is one base away. The V call is TRBV5-1, the J call TRBJ1-4; D possibly corresponds to TRBD1 (5 bases). Germline loops: CDR1 SGHRS, CDR2 YFSETQ. This CDR3 has 16 amino acids. The CDR3 coding sequence is TGCGCCAGCAGCTTGCCGTCAGGGAAGAGCAATGAAAAACTGGTTTTT. Residues: CASSLPSGKSNEKLVF.

This clonotype was recorded at least ten times. The gene calls are TRBV4-1 and TRBJ2-7, with 7 bases lining up with TRBD1. Per the germline V gene, CDR1 is MGHRA and CDR2 is YSYEKL. V lost 3 bases and J lost 7; bases outside the gene matches: 12. The CDR3 is 15 amino acids. This CDR3 reads CASSQSQQGLGEQYF. CDR3 bases: TGCGCCAGCAGCCAGAGTCAACAGGGGTTAGGAGAGCAGTACTTC.

Regarding this clonotype: A much larger clone is a single base away; this may be a read error. The V call is TRBV19, the J call TRBJ1-5; no definite D call. Per the germline V gene, CDR1 is LNHDA and CDR2 is SQIVND (reference sequence). The CDR3 has 12 residues. The CDR3 sequence: CDSSIGQYKVDF. DNA of the CDR3: TGTGACAGTAGTATAGGTCAGTATAAAGTGGATTTT.

This clonotype has just a few counts. This CDR3 is CAISESLSSYEQYF. The CDR3 DNA reads as TGTGCCATCAGTGAGTCTCTAAGCTCCTACGAGCAGTACTTC. The chain is built from TRBV10-3 and TRBJ2-7; D unclear. The CDR3 runs 14 residues. Trimming took 0 bases from V and 0 from J, leaving 6 bases between them. Germline CDR1 is ENHRY and CDR2 is SYGVKD.

As concerns this clonotype: Being one base from a much bigger clone, this may be a read error. The chain has TRBV4-3 and TRBJ2-3; 7 nucleotides line up with TRBD1. This CDR3 comprises 19 residues. CDR1 and CDR2 from the germline V gene are LGHNA and YSLEER. CDR3 sequence: CASSRDHFRDSLPANTKYF. The DNA of the CDR3 is TGCGCCAGCAGCCGAGATCATTTCCGGGACAGCTTGCCGGCCAATACGAAGTATTTT.

In this sample, this clonotype turned up many times. This chain uses TRBV4-3 with TRBJ2-7; the D gene is possibly TRBD1 (6 bases). Between the trimmed V and J ends, which lost 1 base and 6 bases, there was a span of 10 bases. Germline values: CDR1 LGHNA, CDR2 YSLEER. This CDR3 is 13 amino acids long. The CDR3 DNA reads as TGCGCCAGCAGCCAAGTAGCAGGGGCCGAGCAGTACTTC. It codes for CASSQVAGAEQYF.

This clonotype was seen repeatedly, ten times or more. The V gene is TRBV27, the J gene TRBJ2-3; 7 bases fit TRBD2. In germline, CDR1 is MNHEY, CDR2 SMNVEV (reference sequence). The CDR3 has 14 residues. J gave up 0 bases and V 5 bases, and 2 bases lay outside the gene matches. CDR3 region: CASSTGGSTDTQYF. In DNA form, the CDR3 reads TGTGCCAGCAGTACGGGGGGTAGCACAGATACGCAGTATTTT.

About this clonotype: Possible read error: a much larger clone is one base away. The chain combines TRBV7-2 with TRBJ2-7; possibly TRBD1 for D (6 bases). From germline, CDR1 is SGHTA and CDR2 FQGNSA. The CDR3 totals 15 residues. Trimming cost V 1 base and J 9 bases, with 19 bases left between them. The CDR3 DNA reads TGTGCCAGCAGCTTAGGCCTCTCAGGGGCGTTCGGGCAGTACTTC. It is translated as CASSLGLSGAFGQYF.